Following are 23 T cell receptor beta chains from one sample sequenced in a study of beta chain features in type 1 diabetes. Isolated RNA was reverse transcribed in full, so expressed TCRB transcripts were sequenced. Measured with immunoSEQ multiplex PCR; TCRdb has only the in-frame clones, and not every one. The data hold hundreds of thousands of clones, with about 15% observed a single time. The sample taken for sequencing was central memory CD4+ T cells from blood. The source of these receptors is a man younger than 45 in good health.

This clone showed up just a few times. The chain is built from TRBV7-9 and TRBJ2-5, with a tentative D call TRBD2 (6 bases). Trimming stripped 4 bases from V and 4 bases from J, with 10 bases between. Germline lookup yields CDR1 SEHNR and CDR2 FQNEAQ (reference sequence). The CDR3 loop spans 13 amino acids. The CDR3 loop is CASSSRTTETQYF. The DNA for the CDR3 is TGTGCCAGCAGCTCACGGACTACAGAGACCCAGTACTTC.

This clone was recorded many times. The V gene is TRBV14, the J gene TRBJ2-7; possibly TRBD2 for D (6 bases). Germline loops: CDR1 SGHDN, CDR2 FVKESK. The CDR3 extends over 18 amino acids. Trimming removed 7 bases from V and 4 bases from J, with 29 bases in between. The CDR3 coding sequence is TGTGCCAGCATCTCCTTCTCGGTGGGACTCCCCTTGACATACGAGCAGTACGTC. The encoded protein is CASISFSVGLPLTYEQYV.

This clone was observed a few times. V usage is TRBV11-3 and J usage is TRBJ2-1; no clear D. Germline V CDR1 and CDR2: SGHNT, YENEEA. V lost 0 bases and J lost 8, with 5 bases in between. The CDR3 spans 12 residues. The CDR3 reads CASSLDPHEQFF. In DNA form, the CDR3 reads TGTGCCAGCAGCTTAGACCCCCATGAGCAGTTCTTC.

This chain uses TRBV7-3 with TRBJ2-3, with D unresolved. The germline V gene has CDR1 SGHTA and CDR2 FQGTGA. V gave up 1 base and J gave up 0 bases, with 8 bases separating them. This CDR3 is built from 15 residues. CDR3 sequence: CASSLIGLSTDTQYF. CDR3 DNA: TGTGCCAGCAGCTTAATCGGTCTCAGCACAGATACGCAGTATTTT.

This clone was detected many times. CDR3 bases: TGTGCCAGCAGCTTAGCGTTGGGGGCTGGAAACACCATATATTTT. Its protein is CASSLALGAGNTIYF. The V and J genes are TRBV7-2 and TRBJ1-3, with D perhaps TRBD1 (5 bases). CDR3 length: 15 amino acids. Trimming removed 0 bases at V and 2 bases at J, with 8 bases between. The germline gives CDR1 SGHTA, CDR2 FQGNSA.

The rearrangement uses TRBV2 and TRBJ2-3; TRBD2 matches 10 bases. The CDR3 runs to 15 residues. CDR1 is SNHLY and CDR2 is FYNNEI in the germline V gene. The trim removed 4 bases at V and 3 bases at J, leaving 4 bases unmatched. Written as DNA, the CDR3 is TGTGCCAGCAGTGGGGCTAGCGGGAGAACAGATACGCAGTATTTT. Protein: CASSGASGRTDTQYF. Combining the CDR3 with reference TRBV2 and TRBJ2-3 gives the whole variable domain EPEVTQTPSHQVTQMGQEVILRCVPISNHLYFYWYRQILGQKVEFLVSFYNNEISEKSEIFDDQFSVERPDGSNFTLKIRSTKLEDSAMYFCASSGASGRTDTQYFGPGTRLTVL.

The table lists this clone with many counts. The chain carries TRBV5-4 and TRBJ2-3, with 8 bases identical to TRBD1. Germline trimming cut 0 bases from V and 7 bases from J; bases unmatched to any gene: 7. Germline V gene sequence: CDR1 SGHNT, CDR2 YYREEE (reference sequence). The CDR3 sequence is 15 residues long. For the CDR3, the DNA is TGTGCCAGCAGCTTGGCCTCAGGGGGCCCGAATACGCAGTATTTT. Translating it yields CASSLASGGPNTQYF.

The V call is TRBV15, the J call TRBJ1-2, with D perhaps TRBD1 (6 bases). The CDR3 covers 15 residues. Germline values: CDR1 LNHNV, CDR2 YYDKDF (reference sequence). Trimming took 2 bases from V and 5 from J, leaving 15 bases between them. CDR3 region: CATSRPSGTIYGYTF. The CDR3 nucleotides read TGTGCCACCAGCAGACCCTCCGGGACAATTTATGGCTACACCTTC.

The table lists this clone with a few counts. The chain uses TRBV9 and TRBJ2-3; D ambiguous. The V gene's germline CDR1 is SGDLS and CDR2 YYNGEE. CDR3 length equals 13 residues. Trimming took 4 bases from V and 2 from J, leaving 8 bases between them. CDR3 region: CASSKGNTDTQYF. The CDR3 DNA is TGTGCCAGCAGCAAGGGCAACACAGATACGCAGTATTTT.

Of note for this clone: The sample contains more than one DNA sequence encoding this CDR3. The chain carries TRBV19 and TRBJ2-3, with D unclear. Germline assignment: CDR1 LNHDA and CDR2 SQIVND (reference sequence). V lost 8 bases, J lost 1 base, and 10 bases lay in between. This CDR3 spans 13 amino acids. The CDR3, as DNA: TGTGCCAGTCGGACCTCGGGCACAGATACGCAGTATTTT. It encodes CASRTSGTDTQYF.

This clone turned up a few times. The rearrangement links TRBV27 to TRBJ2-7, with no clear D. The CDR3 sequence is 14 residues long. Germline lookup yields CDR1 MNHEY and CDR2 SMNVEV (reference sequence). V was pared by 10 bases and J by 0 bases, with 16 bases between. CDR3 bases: TGTGCCACCCCGCCCGGCCAGGCCTCCTACGAGCAGTACGTC. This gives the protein CATPPGQASYEQYV.

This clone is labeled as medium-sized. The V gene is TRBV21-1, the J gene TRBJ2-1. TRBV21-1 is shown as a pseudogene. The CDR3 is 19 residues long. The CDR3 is CAGRSPPRGPPASINEQFF. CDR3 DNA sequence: TGTGCCGGCCGCTCGCCCCCTCGGGGACCTCCCGCTAGCATAAATGAGCAGTTCTTC.

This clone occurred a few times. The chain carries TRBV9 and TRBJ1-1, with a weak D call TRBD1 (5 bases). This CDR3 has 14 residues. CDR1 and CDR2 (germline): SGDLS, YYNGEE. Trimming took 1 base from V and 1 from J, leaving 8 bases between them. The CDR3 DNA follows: TGTGCCAGCAGCGTAAATCAGGGGAACACTGAAGCTTTCTTT. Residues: CASSVNQGNTEAFF. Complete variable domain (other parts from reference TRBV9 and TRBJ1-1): DSGVTQTPKHLITATGQRVTLRCSPRSGDLSVYWYQQSLDQGLQFLIQYYNGEERAKGNILERFSAQQFPDLHSELNLSSLELGDSALYFCASSVNQGNTEAFFGQGTRLTVV.

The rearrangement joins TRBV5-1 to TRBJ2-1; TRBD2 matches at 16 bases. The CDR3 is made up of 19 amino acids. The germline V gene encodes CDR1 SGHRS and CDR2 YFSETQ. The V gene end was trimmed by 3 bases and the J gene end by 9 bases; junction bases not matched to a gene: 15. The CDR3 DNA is TGCGCCAGCAGCTCGGTCCCCGGGACTAGCGGGGGGGCGTTGAGTGAGCAGTTCTTC. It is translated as CASSSVPGTSGGALSEQFF.

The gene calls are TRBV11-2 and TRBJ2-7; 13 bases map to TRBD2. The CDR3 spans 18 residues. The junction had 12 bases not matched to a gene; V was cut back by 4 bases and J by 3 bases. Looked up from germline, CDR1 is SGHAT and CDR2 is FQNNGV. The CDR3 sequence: CASSCFRTSGRKGYEQYV. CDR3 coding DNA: TGTGCCAGCAGCTGCTTTAGGACTAGCGGGAGAAAGGGCTACGAGCAGTACGTC.

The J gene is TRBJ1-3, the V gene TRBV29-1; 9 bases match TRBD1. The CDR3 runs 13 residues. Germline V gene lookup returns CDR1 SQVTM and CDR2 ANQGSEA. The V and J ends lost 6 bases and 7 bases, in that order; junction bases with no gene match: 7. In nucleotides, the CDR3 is TGCAGCGTAACAGGGGGCTCAGTGAACACCATATATTTT. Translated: CSVTGGSVNTIYF.

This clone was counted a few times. CDR3 loop: CASSQDRASNVLTF. In DNA form, the CDR3 reads TGTGCCAGCAGCCAAGACAGGGCGTCCAACGTCCTGACTTTC. The rearrangement links TRBV7-6 to TRBJ2-6, with 7 bases aligning to TRBD1. Germline CDR1 SGHVS, CDR2 FNYEAQ. The V gene end was trimmed by 5 bases and the J gene end by 8 bases; junction bases not matched to a gene: 6. CDR3 length equals 14 residues.

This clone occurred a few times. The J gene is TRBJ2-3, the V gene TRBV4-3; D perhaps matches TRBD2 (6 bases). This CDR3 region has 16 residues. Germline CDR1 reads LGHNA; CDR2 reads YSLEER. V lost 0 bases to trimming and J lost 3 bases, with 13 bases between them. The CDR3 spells CASSQDGGAGTDTQYF. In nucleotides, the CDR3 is TGCGCCAGCAGCCAAGACGGAGGGGCGGGTACAGATACGCAGTATTTT.

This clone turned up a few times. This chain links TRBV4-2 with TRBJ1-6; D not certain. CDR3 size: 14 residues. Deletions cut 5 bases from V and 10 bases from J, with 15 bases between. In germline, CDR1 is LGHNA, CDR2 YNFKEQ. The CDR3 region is CASSALVEGSPLHF. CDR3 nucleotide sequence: TGTGCCAGCAGCGCTCTCGTCGAGGGATCACCCCTCCACTTT.

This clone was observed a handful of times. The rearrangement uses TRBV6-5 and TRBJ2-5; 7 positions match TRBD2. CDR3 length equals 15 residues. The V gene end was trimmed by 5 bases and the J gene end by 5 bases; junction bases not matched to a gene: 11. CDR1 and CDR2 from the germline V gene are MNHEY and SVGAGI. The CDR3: CASSRGVGTWETQYF. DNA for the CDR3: TGTGCCAGCAGTCGGGGGGTCGGGACCTGGGAGACCCAGTACTTC.

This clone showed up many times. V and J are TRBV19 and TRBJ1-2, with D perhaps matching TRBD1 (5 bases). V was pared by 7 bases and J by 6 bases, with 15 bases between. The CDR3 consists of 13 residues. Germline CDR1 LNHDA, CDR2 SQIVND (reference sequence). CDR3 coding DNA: TGTGCCAGTATTCCCCGGGACGGCGATGGCTACACCTTC. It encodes CASIPRDGDGYTF.

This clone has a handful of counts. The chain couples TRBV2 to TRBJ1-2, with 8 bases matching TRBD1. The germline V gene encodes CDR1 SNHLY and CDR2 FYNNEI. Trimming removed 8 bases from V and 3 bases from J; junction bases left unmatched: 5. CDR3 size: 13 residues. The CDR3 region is CASSDRGYYGYTF. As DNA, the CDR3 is TGTGCCAGCTCAGACAGGGGCTACTATGGCTACACCTTC.

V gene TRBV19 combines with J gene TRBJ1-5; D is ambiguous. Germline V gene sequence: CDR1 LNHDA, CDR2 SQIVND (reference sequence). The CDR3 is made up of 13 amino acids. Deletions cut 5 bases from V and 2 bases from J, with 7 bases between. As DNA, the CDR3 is TGTGCCAGTAGTGATACAGGCAATCAGCCCCAGCATTTT. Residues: CASSDTGNQPQHF.